Listed here is a single TCR beta chain. The run of the v3.0 immunoSEQ assay was at survey level. Clones were sequenced by immunoSEQ multiplex PCR, and TCRdb holds only the in-frame ones, with some missing. The sample consists of more than 35,000 clones, 94% of them appearing once. Researchers secured at least one pre-ART and at least two post-ART PBMC samples from each donor. All participants with HIV were treated in the United States. The record originates from a study of long-term antiretroviral therapy in people with HIV. The receptor was isolated from a woman aged 45-59 years with HIV. This specimen was unsorted PBMCs, taken 4.1 years after starting antiretroviral therapy.

The CDR3 DNA follows: TGTGCCAGCAGCTCTAAGGGGGAGACCCAGTACTTC. This encodes CASSSKGETQYF. J is TRBJ2-5 and V is TRBV7-9; TRBD1 is a possible D gene (5 bases). Deletions cut 4 bases from V and 5 bases from J, with 8 bases between. Germline CDR1 reads SEHNR; CDR2 reads FQNEAQ (reference sequence). The CDR3 loop spans 12 amino acids.